These 4 T cell receptor beta chains share one sample of origin, sequenced in a study of post-analysis software for immune sequencing data. The antigens of these receptors remain unknown. Study results and caveats: Four or five TRBV segments were significantly more frequent in patients than in controls. TRBV5-6, TRBV5-1 and TRBV20-1 were among these segments.

Every TCR beta cDNA library bore unique molecular identifiers. TCRdb itself ran the PCR reads through MiXCR, one entry per CDR3 protein. This sample has around 260,000 distinct CDR3 sequences, with approximately 34% found just once. The specimen was blood. All receptors come from a girl under 18 with multiple sclerosis.

With regard to this clonotype: A much larger clone lies one base from this, so it may be a read error. The V gene is TRBV12-3 or TRBV12-4, the J gene TRBJ1-5, with D unclear. V gave up 6 bases and J gave up 2 bases, with 11 bases separating them. CDR3 length: 14 residues. The CDR3 region is CASRSFGRNQPQHF. The CDR3 DNA reads TGTGCCAGCAGGTCTTTTGGACGCAATCAGCCCCAGCATTTT.

This clonotype was observed at least ten times. The chain has TRBV5-1 and TRBJ2-1; 10 nucleotides align to TRBD2. This CDR3 is 14 amino acids long. CDR1 is SGHRS and CDR2 is YFSETQ in the germline V gene. The ends lost 10 bases at V and 8 bases at J; junction bases unmatched: 12. The CDR3 nucleotides read TGCGCCTGTTCTAGCGGGAGCCCGACGGATGAGCAGTTCTTC. Translated, it gives CACSSGSPTDEQFF. The variable domain in full, with the rest retrieved from reference TRBV5-1 and TRBJ2-1, is KAGVTQTPRYLIKTRGQQVTLSCSPISGHRSVSWYQQTPGQGLQFLFEYFSETQRNKGNFPGRFSGRQFSNSRSEMNVSTLELGDSALYLCACSSGSPTDEQFFGPGTRLTVL.

CDR3 sequence reads: CASSDLSDSYYTDTQYF. As DNA, the CDR3 is TGTGCCAGCAGTGACCTCTCTGACAGCTACTACACAGATACGCAGTATTTT. J is TRBJ2-3 and V is TRBV3-1; the D gene is possibly TRBD1 (5 bases). V dropped 6 bases and J dropped 2 bases, with 21 bases sitting between them. CDR1 and CDR2 from the germline V gene are LGHDT and YNNKEL (reference sequence). CDR3 length: 17 amino acids.

This clonotype was observed many times. The chain links TRBV7-2 to TRBJ2-3; D gene unclear. From germline, CDR1 is SGHTA and CDR2 FQGNSA. V was trimmed by 1 base and J by 2 bases, leaving 7 bases between them. The CDR3 is 14 residues long. The CDR3 loop reads CASSLDFYTDTQYF. CDR3 sequence (DNA): TGTGCCAGCAGCTTAGACTTCTACACAGATACGCAGTATTTT.